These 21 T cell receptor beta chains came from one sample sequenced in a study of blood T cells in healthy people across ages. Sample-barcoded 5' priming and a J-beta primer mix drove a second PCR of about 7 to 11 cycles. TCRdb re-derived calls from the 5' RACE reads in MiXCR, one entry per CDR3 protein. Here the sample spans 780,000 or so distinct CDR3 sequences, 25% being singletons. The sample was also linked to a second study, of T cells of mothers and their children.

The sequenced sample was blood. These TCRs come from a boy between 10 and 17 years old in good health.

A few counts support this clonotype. DNA of the CDR3: TGTGCCAGCTGGGGTGGGCGCGGCTACACCTTC. As protein: CASWGGRGYTF. The rearrangement joins TRBV27 to TRBJ1-2; D gene uncertain. The ends were cut back, 8 bases at V and 8 bases at J, with 12 bases in the middle. Per the germline V gene, CDR1 is MNHEY and CDR2 is SMNVEV (reference sequence). The CDR3 has 11 residues.

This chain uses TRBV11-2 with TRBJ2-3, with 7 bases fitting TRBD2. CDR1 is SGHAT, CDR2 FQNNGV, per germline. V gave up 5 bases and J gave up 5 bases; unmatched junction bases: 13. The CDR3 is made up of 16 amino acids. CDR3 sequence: CASSPVSRLARDTQYF. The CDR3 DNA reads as TGTGCCAGCAGCCCCGTCTCCCGACTAGCAAGAGATACGCAGTATTTT.

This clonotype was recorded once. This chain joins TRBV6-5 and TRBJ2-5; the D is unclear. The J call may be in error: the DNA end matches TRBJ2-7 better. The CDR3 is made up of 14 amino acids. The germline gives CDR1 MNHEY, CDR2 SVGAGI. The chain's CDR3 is CASSYSSSDYEQYF. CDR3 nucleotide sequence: TGTGCCAGCAGTTACTCAAGCTCAGACTACGAGCAGTACTTC.

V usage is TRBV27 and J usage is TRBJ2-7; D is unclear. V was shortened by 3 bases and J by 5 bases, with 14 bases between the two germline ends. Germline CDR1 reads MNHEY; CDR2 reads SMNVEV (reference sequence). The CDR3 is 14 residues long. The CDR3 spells CASSFLLGSNEQYF. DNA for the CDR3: TGTGCCAGCAGTTTTTTATTAGGGTCCAACGAGCAGTACTTC.

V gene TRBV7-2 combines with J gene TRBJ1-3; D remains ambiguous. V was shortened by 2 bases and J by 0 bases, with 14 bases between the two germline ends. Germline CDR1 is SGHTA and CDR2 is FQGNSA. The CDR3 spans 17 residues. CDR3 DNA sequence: TGTGCCAGCAGCTTACTTCCAGGCGTGGGCTCTGGAAACACCATATATTTT. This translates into CASSLLPGVGSGNTIYF.

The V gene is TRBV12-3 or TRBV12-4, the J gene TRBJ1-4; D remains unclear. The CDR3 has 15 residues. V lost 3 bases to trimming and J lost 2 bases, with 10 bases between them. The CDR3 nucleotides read TGTGCCAGCAGTTTGGCAACCACGACTAATGAAAAACTGTTTTTT. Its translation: CASSLATTTNEKLFF.

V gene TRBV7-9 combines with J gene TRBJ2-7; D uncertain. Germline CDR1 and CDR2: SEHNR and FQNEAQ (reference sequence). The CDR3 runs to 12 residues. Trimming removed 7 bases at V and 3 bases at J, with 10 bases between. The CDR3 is CASNPEIYEQYF. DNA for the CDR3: TGTGCCAGCAACCCGGAGATCTACGAGCAGTACTTC.

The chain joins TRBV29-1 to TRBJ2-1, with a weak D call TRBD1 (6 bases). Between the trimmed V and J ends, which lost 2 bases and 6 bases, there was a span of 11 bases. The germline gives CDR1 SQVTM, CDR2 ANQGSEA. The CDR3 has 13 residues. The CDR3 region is CSVEMGASNEQFF. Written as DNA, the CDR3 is TGCAGCGTTGAAATGGGGGCCTCCAATGAGCAGTTCTTC.

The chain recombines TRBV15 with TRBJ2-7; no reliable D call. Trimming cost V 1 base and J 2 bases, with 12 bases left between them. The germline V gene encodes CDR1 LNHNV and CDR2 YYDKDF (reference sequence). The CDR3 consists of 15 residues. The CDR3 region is CATSRGGGLTYEQYF. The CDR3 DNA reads TGTGCCACCAGCAGAGGAGGCGGTCTGACCTACGAGCAGTACTTC.

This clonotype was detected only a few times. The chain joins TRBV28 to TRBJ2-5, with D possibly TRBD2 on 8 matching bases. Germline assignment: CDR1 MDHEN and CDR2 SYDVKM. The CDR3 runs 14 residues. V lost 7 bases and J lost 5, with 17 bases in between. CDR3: CASTIAGQRETQYF. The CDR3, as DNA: TGTGCCAGCACCATAGCGGGACAGAGGGAGACCCAGTACTTC. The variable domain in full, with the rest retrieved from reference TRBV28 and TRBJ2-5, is DVKVTQSSRYLVKRTGEKVFLECVQDMDHENMFWYRQDPGLGLRLIYFSYDVKMKEKGDIPEGYSVSREKKERFSLILESASTNQTSMYLCASTIAGQRETQYFGPGTRLLVL.

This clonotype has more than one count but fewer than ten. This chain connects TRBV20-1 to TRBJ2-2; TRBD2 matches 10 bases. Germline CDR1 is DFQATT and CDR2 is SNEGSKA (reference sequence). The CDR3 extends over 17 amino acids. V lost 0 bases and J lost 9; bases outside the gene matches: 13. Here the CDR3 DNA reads TGCAGTGCTAGAGACCTGGGACTAGCGATAAACCCGAGGGAGCTGTTTTTT. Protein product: CSARDLGLAINPRELFF.

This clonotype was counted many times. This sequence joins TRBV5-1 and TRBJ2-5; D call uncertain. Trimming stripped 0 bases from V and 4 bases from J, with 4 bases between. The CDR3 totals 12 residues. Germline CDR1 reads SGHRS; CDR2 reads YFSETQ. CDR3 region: CASSLAAETQYF. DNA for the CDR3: TGCGCCAGCAGCTTGGCCGCAGAGACCCAGTACTTC.

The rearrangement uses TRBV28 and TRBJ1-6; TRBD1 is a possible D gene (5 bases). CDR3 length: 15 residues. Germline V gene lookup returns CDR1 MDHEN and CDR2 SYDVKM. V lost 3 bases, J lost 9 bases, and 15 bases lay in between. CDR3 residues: CASSLVAGKGSPLHF. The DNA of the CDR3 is TGTGCCAGCAGTTTGGTGGCAGGGAAGGGTTCACCCCTCCACTTT.

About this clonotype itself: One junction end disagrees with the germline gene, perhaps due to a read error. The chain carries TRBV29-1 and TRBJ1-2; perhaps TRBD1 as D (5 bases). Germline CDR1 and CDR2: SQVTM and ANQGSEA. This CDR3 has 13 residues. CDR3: CGVDRGPFYGYTF. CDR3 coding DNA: TGCGGCGTTGACAGAGGCCCTTTTTATGGCTACACCTTC.

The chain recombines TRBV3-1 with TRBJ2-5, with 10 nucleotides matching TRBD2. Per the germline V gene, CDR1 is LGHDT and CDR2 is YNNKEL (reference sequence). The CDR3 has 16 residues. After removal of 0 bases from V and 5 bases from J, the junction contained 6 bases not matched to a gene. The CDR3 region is CASSQDLAAGGETQYF. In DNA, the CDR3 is TGTGCCAGCAGCCAAGATCTGGCAGCGGGAGGGGAGACCCAGTACTTC.

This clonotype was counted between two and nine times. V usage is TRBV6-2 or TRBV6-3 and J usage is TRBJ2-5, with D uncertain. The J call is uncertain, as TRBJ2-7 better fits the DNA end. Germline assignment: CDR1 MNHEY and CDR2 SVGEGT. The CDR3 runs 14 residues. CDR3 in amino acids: CASLDQNTGYEQYF. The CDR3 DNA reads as TGTGCCAGCCTCGACCAGAACACCGGGTACGAGCAGTACTTC.

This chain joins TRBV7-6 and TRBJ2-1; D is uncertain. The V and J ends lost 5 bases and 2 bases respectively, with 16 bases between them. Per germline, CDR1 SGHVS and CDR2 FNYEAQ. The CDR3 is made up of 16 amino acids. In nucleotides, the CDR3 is TGTGCCAGCAGCCCGCAGAACCCTATCACCTACAATGAGCAGTTCTTC. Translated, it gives CASSPQNPITYNEQFF.

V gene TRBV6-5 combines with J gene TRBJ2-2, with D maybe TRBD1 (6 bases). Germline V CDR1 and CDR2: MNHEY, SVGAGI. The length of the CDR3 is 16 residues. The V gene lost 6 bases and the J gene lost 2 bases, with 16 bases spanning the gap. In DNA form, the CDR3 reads TGTGCCAGCAGCGATACAGGGCTCACTAACACCGGGGAGCTGTTTTTT. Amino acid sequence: CASSDTGLTNTGELFF.

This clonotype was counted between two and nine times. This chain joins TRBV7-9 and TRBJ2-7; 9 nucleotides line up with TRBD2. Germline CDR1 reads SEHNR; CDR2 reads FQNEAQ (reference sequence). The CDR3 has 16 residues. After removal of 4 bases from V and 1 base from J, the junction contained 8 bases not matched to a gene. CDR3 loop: CASSSPSGGSSYEQYF. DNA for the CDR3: TGTGCCAGCAGCTCCCCAAGCGGGGGGTCATCCTACGAGCAGTACTTC. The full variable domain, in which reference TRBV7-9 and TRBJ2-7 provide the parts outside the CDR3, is DTGVSQNPRHKITKRGQNVTFRCDPISEHNRLYWYRQTLGQGPEFLTYFQNEAQLEKSRLLSDRFSAERPKGSFSTLEIQRTEQGDSAMYLCASSSPSGGSSYEQYFGPGTRLTVT.

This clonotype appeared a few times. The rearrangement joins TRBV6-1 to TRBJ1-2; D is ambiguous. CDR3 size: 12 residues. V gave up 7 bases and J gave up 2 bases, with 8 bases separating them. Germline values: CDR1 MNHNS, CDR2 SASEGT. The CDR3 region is CASTPGNYGYTF. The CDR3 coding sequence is TGTGCCAGCACCCCAGGAAACTATGGCTACACCTTC.

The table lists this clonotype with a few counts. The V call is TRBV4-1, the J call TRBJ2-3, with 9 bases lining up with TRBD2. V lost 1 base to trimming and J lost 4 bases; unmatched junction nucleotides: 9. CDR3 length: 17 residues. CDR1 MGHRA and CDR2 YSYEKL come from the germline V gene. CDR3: CASSQVSAGGPADTQYF. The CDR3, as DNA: TGCGCCAGCAGCCAAGTCTCCGCGGGAGGGCCCGCAGATACGCAGTATTTT.